These 12 T cell receptor beta chains originate from one sample sequenced in a study of identical twins. TCRdb re-analysed the 5' RACE reads in MiXCR, keeping a single row per CDR3 protein. The table includes approximately 590,000 distinct CDR3 sequences, 9.6% detected once. This sample was also put to use in a study of yellow fever vaccine responses in identical twins.

The sequenced sample consisted of PBMCs. All receptors derive from a woman between 18 and 30 years old in good health.

This clonotype came up a few times. The chain links TRBV4-3 to TRBJ2-5, with TRBD1 as a possible D gene (6 bases). The CDR3 is made up of 13 amino acids. Germline CDR1 is LGHNA and CDR2 is YSLEER. Trimming pared 2 bases from V and 5 bases from J, leaving 9 bases between. In nucleotides, the CDR3 is TGCGCCAGCAGCCAACTTCAGGGGGAGACCCAGTACTTC. This codes for CASSQLQGETQYF.

In this sample, this clonotype turned up a few times. The V gene is TRBV9, the J gene TRBJ2-7, with D uncertain. The V gene lost 0 bases and the J gene lost 0 bases, with 7 bases spanning the gap. The length of the CDR3 is 14 residues. Per the germline V gene, CDR1 is SGDLS and CDR2 is YYNGEE. The CDR3 coding sequence is TGTGCCAGCAGCGTAGGGATGAGCTCCTACGAGCAGTACTTC. Translation: CASSVGMSSYEQYF.

This clonotype occurred many times. V is TRBV7-2 and J is TRBJ2-1; D is undetermined. The CDR3 consists of 12 residues. The V gene lost 5 bases and the J gene lost 8 bases, with 10 bases spanning the gap. The germline V gene encodes CDR1 SGHTA and CDR2 FQGNSA. CDR3: CASSPPFHEQFF. The DNA of the CDR3 is TGTGCCAGCAGCCCCCCTTTCCATGAGCAGTTCTTC.

This chain links TRBV2 with TRBJ1-2; D might be TRBD1 (5 bases). V gave up 7 bases and J gave up 10 bases, with 19 bases separating them. The CDR3 consists of 13 residues. Germline V gene data show CDR1 as SNHLY and CDR2 as FYNNEI. This chain's CDR3 is CASTGDVGSFYTF. For the CDR3, the DNA is TGTGCCAGCACCGGGGACGTAGGGAGCTTCTACACCTTC. Variable domain in full (rest from reference TRBV2 and TRBJ1-2): EPEVTQTPSHQVTQMGQEVILRCVPISNHLYFYWYRQILGQKVEFLVSFYNNEISEKSEIFDDQFSVERPDGSNFTLKIRSTKLEDSAMYFCASTGDVGSFYTFGSGTRLTVV.

V gene TRBV11-1 combines with J gene TRBJ2-1; 13 positions match TRBD2. This CDR3 region has 20 residues. J gave up 4 bases and V 4 bases, and 16 bases lay outside the gene matches. CDR1 is SGHAT, CDR2 FQDESV, per germline (reference sequence). The CDR3 loop is CASSSGGTTGLAGDYNEQFF. The CDR3 DNA sequence: TGTGCCAGCAGCTCAGGCGGGACAACCGGACTAGCGGGGGATTACAATGAGCAGTTCTTC.

Ten or more counts support this clonotype. This rearrangement joins TRBV6-6 to TRBJ2-1; D gene unclear. Germline CDR1 MNHNY, CDR2 SVGAGI (reference sequence). Deletions cut 3 bases from V and 9 bases from J, with 9 bases between. The CDR3 is made up of 12 amino acids. The CDR3 bases are TGTGCCAGCAGTTATGTCGCCGTTGAGCAGTTCTTC. This encodes CASSYVAVEQFF.

Only a few counts were recorded for this clonotype. V is TRBV7-2 and J is TRBJ2-7; no reliable D call. Trimming cost V 3 bases and J 3 bases, with 21 bases left between them. There are 17 residues in the CDR3. Germline lookup yields CDR1 SGHTA and CDR2 FQGNSA. The CDR3 sequence: CASSFSGSRISIYEQYF. For the CDR3, the DNA is TGTGCCAGCAGCTTTTCTGGCTCCCGAATATCAATCTACGAGCAGTACTTC.

This clonotype was observed many times. This sequence joins TRBV27 and TRBJ2-1, with a tentative D call TRBD1 (6 bases). Trimming left V 7 bases short and J 3 bases short, with 10 bases between. Per germline, CDR1 MNHEY and CDR2 SMNVEV (reference sequence). The CDR3 is 13 amino acids. The CDR3 DNA reads as TGTGCCAGCAAATACAGGGTCTACAATGAGCAGTTCTTC. It encodes CASKYRVYNEQFF.

This clonotype was detected a few times. The chain uses TRBV6-1 and TRBJ1-2, with D perhaps TRBD1 (5 bases). The germline V and J ends were trimmed by 2 bases and 8 bases, with 9 bases remaining between them. Germline V gene lookup returns CDR1 MNHNS and CDR2 SASEGT. This CDR3 spans 12 amino acids. The CDR3 nucleotides read TGTGCCAGCAGTGAAATCCGGGGCGGCTACACCTTC. It is translated as CASSEIRGGYTF.

V usage is TRBV12-3 or TRBV12-4 and J usage is TRBJ2-1; D may be TRBD2 (6 bases). The CDR3 totals 15 residues. V was shortened by 5 bases and J by 0 bases, with 11 bases between the two germline ends. CDR3 coding DNA: TGTGCCAGCAGTGAGACTAGAAGCTCCTACAATGAGCAGTTCTTC. Its protein is CASSETRSSYNEQFF.

In its sample, this clonotype was seen many times. The V call is TRBV5-1, the J call TRBJ2-5, with 7 bases lining up with TRBD1. CDR1 is SGHRS, CDR2 YFSETQ, per germline. CDR3 length: 14 residues. After removal of 4 bases from V and 1 base from J, the junction contained 4 bases not matched to a gene. The CDR3 protein is CASSQWTGQETQYF. The CDR3 DNA reads as TGCGCCAGCAGCCAATGGACAGGCCAAGAGACCCAGTACTTC.

The table lists this clonotype with a few counts. The chain has TRBV12-3 or TRBV12-4 and TRBJ2-7; no clear D gene. CDR3 length: 13 amino acids. Trimming took 3 bases from V and 1 from J, leaving 7 bases between them. The CDR3 sequence is CASSFSTSYEQYF. CDR3 coding DNA: TGTGCCAGCAGTTTTTCGACATCCTACGAGCAGTACTTC.